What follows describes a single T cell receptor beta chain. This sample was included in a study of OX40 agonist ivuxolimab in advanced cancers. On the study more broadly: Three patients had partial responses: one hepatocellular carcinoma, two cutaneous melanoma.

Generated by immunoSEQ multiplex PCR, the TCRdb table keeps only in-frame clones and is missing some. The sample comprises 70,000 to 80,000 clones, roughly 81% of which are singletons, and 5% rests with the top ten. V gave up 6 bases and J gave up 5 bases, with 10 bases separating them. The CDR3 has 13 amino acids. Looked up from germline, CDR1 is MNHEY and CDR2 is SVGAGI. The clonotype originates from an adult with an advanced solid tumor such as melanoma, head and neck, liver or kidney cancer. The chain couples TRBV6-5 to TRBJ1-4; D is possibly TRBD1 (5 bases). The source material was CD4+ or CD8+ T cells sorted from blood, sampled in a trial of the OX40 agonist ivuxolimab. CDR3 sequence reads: CASSRDVNEKLFF. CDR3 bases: TGTGCCAGCAGCCGGGACGTCAATGAAAAACTGTTTTTT.